The TCR beta chain under discussion was sequenced for a study of CXCR4 blockade with PD-1 therapy in pancreatic cancer. Study-wide findings and caveats: Survival did not correlate with tumor clonality, which averaged 0.14 versus 0.05.

Method: immunoSEQ multiplex PCR; TCRdb's copy keeps in-frame clones and lacks some. The sample records approximately 2,600 clones, about half being singletons. The CDR3 has 15 residues. Germline V lookup: CDR1 MNHGY, CDR2 SAAAGT. With 6 bases removed from V and 2 bases from J, the gap between germline ends came to 14 bases. This clone is labeled medium-sized. Its target is unknown. Sequencing used tumor tissue. The receptor was isolated from a human donor with pancreatic ductal adenocarcinoma. The J gene is TRBJ2-4, the V gene TRBV6-8; D not resolved. CDR3 region: CASSLSADSKNIQYF. The CDR3 DNA follows: TGTGCCAGCAGCCTCTCGGCCGACTCCAAAAACATTCAGTACTTC.